The following is a TCR beta chain sequence with its context. Its target is not known. V was shortened by 4 bases and J by 0 bases, with 12 bases between the two germline ends. Germline V gene data show CDR1 as MNHNS and CDR2 as SASEGT. The CDR3 consists of 15 residues. This sample stems from a study of cytomegalovirus exposure and HLA in healthy donors. Study-wide background: Samples from HLA-typed donors yielded around 85 million unique TCRs in an early data release. General study findings and limits: The listing of 150 to 200 TCR beta chains classed them as cytomegalovirus-associated.

The PCR made use of 60 Vbeta and 13 Jbeta primers. Using immunoSEQ multiplex PCR, the repertoire was profiled, and TCRdb retains in-frame clones only, with some absent. The top ten clones hold just under 5% of a sample with 150,000 or so clones, 80% to 90% of them seen once. The origin of this receptor is a woman younger than 35 in good health and CMV-seropositive. V usage is TRBV6-1 and J usage is TRBJ1-2, with a weak D call TRBD1 (5 bases). Material: PBMCs. The CDR3 reads CASSVQARANYGYTF. In DNA form, the CDR3 reads TGTGCCAGCAGTGTACAGGCCAGAGCTAACTATGGCTACACCTTC.